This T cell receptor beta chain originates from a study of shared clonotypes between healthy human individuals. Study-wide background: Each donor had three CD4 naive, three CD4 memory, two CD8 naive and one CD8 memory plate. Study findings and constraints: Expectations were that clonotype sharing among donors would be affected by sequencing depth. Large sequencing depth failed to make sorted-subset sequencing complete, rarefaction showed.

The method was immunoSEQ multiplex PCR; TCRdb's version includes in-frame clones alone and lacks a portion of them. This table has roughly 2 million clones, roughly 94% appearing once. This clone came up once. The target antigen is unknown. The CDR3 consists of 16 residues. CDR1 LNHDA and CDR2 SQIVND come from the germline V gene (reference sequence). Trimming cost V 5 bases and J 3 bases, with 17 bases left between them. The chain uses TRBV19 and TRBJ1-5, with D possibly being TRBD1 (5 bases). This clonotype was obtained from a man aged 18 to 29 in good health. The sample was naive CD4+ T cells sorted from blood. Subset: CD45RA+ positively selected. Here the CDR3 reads CASSSRGTGSNQPQHF. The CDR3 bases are TGTGCCAGTAGTTCTAGAGGGACCGGTTCCAATCAGCCCCAGCATTTT.